This TCR beta chain was sequenced for a study of cytomegalovirus exposure and HLA in healthy donors. Findings and limits, study-wide: Presence/absence analyses assumed roughly uniform sequencing depth across donors.

Per the germline V gene, CDR1 is LNHDA and CDR2 is SQIVND (reference sequence). V lost 7 bases, J lost 4 bases, and 16 bases lay in between. CDR3 length equals 15 residues. Use of 60 Vbeta and 13 Jbeta primers characterized the PCR. TCRdb's table, derived via immunoSEQ multiplex PCR, lists solely in-frame clones and lacks some. The table lists roughly 150,000 clones, roughly 80% of them singletons, with 4% to 4.5% in the top ten. In the case of this clone: Antigen: not known.

The source of this sequence is a woman aged 40 to 50 in good health and CMV-seropositive. V and J are TRBV19 and TRBJ2-2, with TRBD2 as a possible D gene (5 bases). Sample: PBMCs. DNA for the CDR3: TGTGCCAGTAACAACCGAGGGAGAGTCACCGGGGAGCTGTTTTTT. Its translation: CASNNRGRVTGELFF.